These 4 T cell receptor beta chains came from one sample sequenced in a study of Ad26.COV2.S vaccination and SARS-CoV-2 variants. Only in-frame clones appear in the TCRdb table, and some are missing; sequencing was by immunoSEQ multiplex PCR. The sample carries around 370,000 clones, about 91% recorded once. Sequencing used peripheral blood, obtained after recovery from COVID-19. Receptors originate from a human donor who had recovered from COVID-19.

The J gene is TRBJ2-3, the V gene TRBV5-1, with D possibly TRBD1 on 5 matching bases. The germline V and J ends were trimmed by 2 bases and 6 bases, with 13 bases remaining between them. The CDR3 runs 14 residues. CDR1 and CDR2 from the germline V gene are SGHRS and YFSETQ. The CDR3 reads CASSFWQGGDTQYF. In DNA form, the CDR3 reads TGCGCCAGCAGCTTCTGGCAGGGTGGGGATACGCAGTATTTT.

The chain uses TRBV4-3 and TRBJ1-1, with 7 bases identical to TRBD1. V shed 1 base, J shed 4 bases, and the junction held 6 bases outside the gene matches. The CDR3 has 15 residues. Germline loops: CDR1 LGHNA, CDR2 YSLEER. The CDR3 nucleotides read TGCGCCAGCAGCCAAGTCAGGGGGATCGGCACTGAAGCTTTCTTT. As protein: CASSQVRGIGTEAFF.

The chain uses TRBV29-1 and TRBJ2-1; 8 nucleotides line up with TRBD2. V was pared by 8 bases and J by 8 bases, with 17 bases of the junction left unmatched. The CDR3 is 15 amino acids. Germline lookup yields CDR1 SQVTM and CDR2 ANQGSEA. The CDR3 is CSPTLRVAGNDEQFF. The CDR3 bases are TGCAGCCCCACACTCCGGGTAGCGGGGAACGATGAGCAGTTCTTC.

The chain is built from TRBV19 and TRBJ1-1, with TRBD1 matching over 8 bases. This CDR3 spans 15 amino acids. V gave up 5 bases and J gave up 1 base; unmatched junction bases: 6. Germline assignment: CDR1 LNHDA and CDR2 SQIVND (reference sequence). The CDR3 loop is CASSAGGAGNTEAFF. In DNA, the CDR3 is TGTGCCAGTAGTGCAGGGGGCGCGGGGAACACTGAAGCTTTCTTT.